This TCR beta chain was captured in a study of T-cell memory formation after mild COVID-19. TCRdb used MiXCR to reprocess the 5' RACE reads, holding one entry per CDR3 protein. The table lists 470,000 or so distinct CDR3 sequences, around 18% of them singletons. Points from the study as a whole: The pre-infection memory compartment contained some responding clones, suggesting cross-reactive memory joined. For contracting clones, CD4+ ones sat mainly in CM and EM, CD8+ in EMRA.

The V gene's germline CDR1 is SQVTM and CDR2 ANQGSEA. V was pared by 4 bases and J by 4 bases, with 13 bases between. There are 13 residues in the CDR3. This clonotype was seen more than once but under ten times. The target antigen is unknown. V gene TRBV29-1 combines with J gene TRBJ1-1, with D perhaps TRBD1 (5 bases). The origin of this receptor is an adult woman who had mild COVID-19 (a few samples of this study predate the infection). Cell type and time point are not known. Sequencing was carried out using PBMCs or a T cell subset sorted from them (not recorded which). CDR3 bases: TGCAGCGTTGTAGAGGGGTTCGGCACTGAAGCTTTCTTT. Amino acids: CSVVEGFGTEAFF.